The 25 T cell receptor beta chains reported below all come from one sample, sequenced in a study of T cells in women clearing cervical HPV infection. The table came from immunoSEQ multiplex PCR; TCRdb's copy has only in-frame clones and leaves some out. This sample lists 42,000 or so clones; its ten largest clones have about 5%. Sequenced input: blood buffy coat. The source is a woman between 18 and 70 years old with a cervical HPV16 infection that either progressed to CIN3+ or cleared (not recorded which).

With respect to this clone: The CDR3 end is not reached by the read, which stops 3 residues before it; the germline J gene fills it in. This chain joins TRBV11-3 and TRBJ2-2; D remains ambiguous. Trimming took 5 bases from V and 4 from J, leaving 8 bases between them. Germline CDR1 reads SGHNT; CDR2 reads YENEEA. This CDR3 comprises 13 residues. CDR3 protein: CASSGQSTGELFF. The CDR3 bases that were read are TGTGCCAGCAGCGGGCAGAGCACCGGGGAG.

Comment on this clone: The CDR3 end is not reached by the read, which stops 3 residues before it; the germline J gene fills it in. The chain links TRBV5-1 to TRBJ2-6; 10 nucleotides align to TRBD1. The CDR3 totals 17 residues. From germline, CDR1 is SGHRS and CDR2 YFSETQ. V shed 3 bases, J shed 1 base, and the junction held 4 bases outside the gene matches. The chain's CDR3 is CASSSTGGASGANVLTF. CDR3 DNA (partial): TGCGCCAGCAGCTCGACAGGGGGCGCTTCTGGGGCCAACGTC.

With respect to this clone: The read comes to an end 3 residues before the CDR3 does, leaving the germline J gene to fill in the end. This chain uses TRBV18 with TRBJ1-2; D call uncertain. The CDR3 is made up of 11 amino acids. Germline CDR1 KGHSH, CDR2 LQKENI. CDR3 DNA (partial): TGTGCCAGCTCCGGGGTTGAGGAC. The encoded protein is CASSGVED. The full CDR3 reads CASSGVEDYTF.

Comments on this clone: The read finishes 3 residues shy of the CDR3 end, and the germline J gene is used to complete it. The V and J genes are TRBV5-1 and TRBJ2-3; D ambiguous. The CDR3 loop spans 17 amino acids. CDR1 and CDR2 (germline): SGHRS, YFSETQ. V shed 1 base and J shed 3 bases, with 18 bases lying between them. The CDR3: CASSLLASQVKTDTQYF. The sequenced CDR3 bases are TGCGCCAGCAGCTTGCTGGCTAGTCAAGTCAAGACAGATACG.

Concerning this clone: Read sequence stops 3 residues before the CDR3 end, and the germline J gene provides the missing end. The chain carries TRBV10-1 and TRBJ1-1; 11 bases map to TRBD1. The trim removed 6 bases at V and 2 bases at J, leaving 5 bases unmatched. Germline V gene lookup returns CDR1 WNHNN and CDR2 SYGVQD (reference sequence). This CDR3 has 15 amino acids. The CDR3 bases that were read are TGCGCCAGCAGCCACCGGACAGGGGGCAACACTGAA. It encodes CASSHRTGGNTE. The whole CDR3 protein is CASSHRTGGNTEAFF.

Worth noting for this clone: The read terminates 3 residues before the CDR3 end, so the remaining end is supplied by the germline J gene. V usage is TRBV11-2 and J usage is TRBJ1-3; D is ambiguous. The germline V gene encodes CDR1 SGHAT and CDR2 FQNNGV. CDR3 length: 15 residues. Trimming took 5 bases from V and 0 from J, leaving 11 bases between them. CDR3 region: CASSVRLPSGNTIYF. The CDR3 bases that were read are TGTGCCAGCAGCGTCCGACTACCCTCTGGAAACACC.

About this clone: From the germline J gene comes the end of the CDR3, since the read stops 3 residues before it. This chain uses TRBV2 with TRBJ1-1, with D tentatively TRBD1 (5 bases). The CDR3 runs to 13 residues. Germline CDR1 is SNHLY and CDR2 is FYNNEI. V gave up 5 bases and J gave up 5 bases, with 12 bases separating them. CDR3: CASSIRRGTEAFF. The DNA read from the CDR3 is TGTGCCAGCAGTATCAGGCGGGGGACTGAA.

Concerning this clone itself: The observed sequence ends 3 residues before the CDR3 terminus, with the missing tail filled in from the germline J gene. This rearrangement joins TRBV19 to TRBJ1-2; D is possibly TRBD1 (5 bases). Deletions cut 3 bases from V and 4 bases from J, with 15 bases between. The CDR3 consists of 15 residues. Germline-derived CDR1 and CDR2 are LNHDA and SQIVND (reference sequence). CDR3 DNA (partial): TGTGCCAGTAGTATGGGCGTCAGGGAGAGCTATGGC. It codes for CASSMGVRESYG. Given in full, the CDR3 is CASSMGVRESYGYTF.

In regard to this clone: The CDR3 is cut off 3 residues early in the read; its end comes from the germline J gene. This chain joins TRBV14 and TRBJ2-7, with a weak D call TRBD2 (7 bases). CDR1 and CDR2 from the germline V gene are SGHDN and FVKESK. The V end was cut by 2 bases, the J end by 6 bases, with 14 bases between. The CDR3 spans 14 residues. CDR3 DNA, as far as it was read: TGTGCCAGCAGCCAACCGGGGGGCGCTTCCGAG. This sequence encodes CASSQPGGASE. The CDR3 in full is CASSQPGGASEQYF.

About this clone itself: Read sequence stops 3 residues before the CDR3 end, and the germline J gene provides the missing end. This chain joins TRBV7-3 and TRBJ1-5; possibly TRBD1 for D (6 bases). CDR1 and CDR2 from the germline V gene are SGHTA and FQGTGA. There are 13 residues in the CDR3. Trimming took off 1 base at V and 5 bases at J, with 6 bases between the two ends. The CDR3 here is CASSLKGDQPQHF. The part of the CDR3 DNA that was read is TGTGCCAGCAGCTTAAAGGGGGATCAGCCC.

On this clone itself: The read finishes 3 residues shy of the CDR3 end, and the germline J gene is used to complete it. The gene calls are TRBV30 and TRBJ2-2; the match to TRBD2 covers 9 bases. The CDR3 is made up of 15 amino acids. Germline lookup yields CDR1 GTSNPN and CDR2 SVGIG (reference sequence). V was clipped by 3 bases and J by 0 bases; unmatched bases: 2. The sequenced CDR3 bases are TGTGCCTGGAGGCGGGGGGGGCCGAACACCGGGGAG. It specifies CAWRRGGPNTGE. The full CDR3 reads CAWRRGGPNTGELFF.

On this clone: Coverage ceases 3 residues before the CDR3 finishes, and the germline J gene fills in the end. The chain employs TRBV18 and TRBJ2-2, with D possibly matching TRBD2 (6 bases). The V end lost 1 base, the J end lost 5 bases, and 14 bases lay between the germline ends. This CDR3 is built from 16 residues. Germline V gene sequence: CDR1 KGHSH, CDR2 LQKENI. The part of the CDR3 DNA that was read is TGTGCCAGCTCACCACTAAGCCAGGGAGGAACCGGGGAG. Residues: CASSPLSQGGTGE. The CDR3 reads in full as CASSPLSQGGTGELFF.

Worth noting for this clone: The CDR3 end is not reached by the read, which stops 3 residues before it; the germline J gene fills it in. This chain links TRBV20-1 with TRBJ1-1; perhaps TRBD1 as D (6 bases). Trimming cost V 1 base and J 1 base, with 16 bases left between them. The germline V gene has CDR1 DFQATT and CDR2 SNEGSKA (reference sequence). The CDR3 extends over 16 amino acids. CDR3 region: CSARGGDTEGNTEAFF. CDR3 DNA, as far as it was read: TGCAGTGCTAGAGGAGGGGACACCGAAGGGAACACTGAA.

Comments on this clone: The read halts 3 residues ahead of the CDR3 end, with the missing end drawn from the germline J gene. V and J are TRBV12-3 or TRBV12-4 and TRBJ1-1; D uncertain. Between the trimmed V and J ends, which lost 3 bases and 4 bases, there was a span of 12 bases. The CDR3 is 14 amino acids. Incomplete CDR3 DNA: TGTGCCAGCAGTTTTGAGAGGGCTGGCACTGAA. Translation: CASSFERAGTE. In full, the CDR3 is CASSFERAGTEAFF.

A remark on this clone: With the read ending 3 residues before the CDR3 end, the germline J gene is used to fill in that end. V usage is TRBV2 and J usage is TRBJ1-2, with D hard to call. The CDR3 has 14 amino acids. Germline CDR1 and CDR2: SNHLY and FYNNEI. V was cut by 7 bases and J by 2 bases, with 14 bases left in between. CDR3 DNA, as far as it was read: TGTGCCAGCACGGCCGGCGGGAGAAACTATGGC. Amino acid sequence: CASTAGGRNYG. The whole CDR3 reads CASTAGGRNYGYTF. Together with reference TRBV2 and TRBJ1-2, the CDR3 gives the full variable domain: EPEVTQTPSHQVTQMGQEVILRCVPISNHLYFYWYRQILGQKVEFLVSFYNNEISEKSEIFDDQFSVERPDGSNFTLKIRSTKLEDSAMYFCASTAGGRNYGYTFGSGTRLTVV.

A word on this clone: The CDR3 end lies 3 residues beyond the end of the read and is filled in from the germline J gene. This chain connects TRBV19 to TRBJ1-4, with D possibly being TRBD1 (6 bases). The CDR3 totals 17 residues. Germline values: CDR1 LNHDA, CDR2 SQIVND (reference sequence). Trimming removed 4 bases at V and 4 bases at J, with 19 bases between. Partial CDR3 DNA: TGTGCCAGTAGTAACAGGGCTGGGCACCTAAGTAATGAAAAA. Translating it yields CASSNRAGHLSNEK. From start to end, the CDR3 is CASSNRAGHLSNEKLFF.

In regard to this clone: The read gets to within 3 residues of the CDR3 end, and the germline J gene fills in the rest. The V and J genes are TRBV2 and TRBJ2-4; possibly TRBD1 for D (5 bases). Germline V lookup: CDR1 SNHLY, CDR2 FYNNEI. The V gene lost 8 bases and the J gene lost 0 bases, with 14 bases spanning the gap. The CDR3 contains 15 residues. Incomplete CDR3 DNA: TGTGCCAGCCGACAGACAGACTTAGCCAAAAACATT. Its protein product is CASRQTDLAKNI. The CDR3, in full, reads CASRQTDLAKNIQYF.

Concerning this clone itself: Read coverage stops 3 residues before the CDR3 terminus; the germline J gene supplies the remainder. The V gene is TRBV19, the J gene TRBJ1-2; D is undetermined. CDR1 LNHDA and CDR2 SQIVND come from the germline V gene (reference sequence). V lost 2 bases to trimming and J lost 4 bases, with 14 bases between them. The CDR3 extends over 15 amino acids. The sequenced part of the CDR3 DNA is TGTGCCAGTAGTATACGTAAGGACTTGGGCTATGGC. Amino acids: CASSIRKDLGYG. The whole CDR3 reads CASSIRKDLGYGYTF.

On this clone itself: Coverage ceases 3 residues before the CDR3 finishes, and the germline J gene fills in the end. The chain couples TRBV28 to TRBJ1-5; 7 bases are a match to TRBD1. The CDR3 length is 17 residues. Germline-derived CDR1 and CDR2 are MDHEN and SYDVKM. V was clipped by 1 base and J by 0 bases; unmatched bases: 6. CDR3 sequence reads: CASSLFGTANSNQPQHF. The part of the CDR3 DNA that was read is TGTGCCAGCAGTTTATTTGGGACAGCGAATAGCAATCAGCCC.

As for this clone: The sequence runs out 3 residues before the end of the CDR3; the remainder is reconstructed from the germline J gene. The V gene is TRBV5-6, the J gene TRBJ2-3; D ambiguous. CDR3 length: 14 residues. Germline V gene data show CDR1 as SGHDT and CDR2 as YYEEEE. V lost 5 bases and J 5 bases, leaving 15 bases between the germline ends. The CDR3 here is CASRPPYSGDTQYF. Incomplete CDR3 DNA: TGTGCCAGCAGACCTCCCTACTCGGGAGATACG.

The CDR3 region is CASSPIREETQYF. Incomplete CDR3 DNA: TGTGCCAGCAGTCCTATACGGGAAGAGACC. The chain has TRBV11-2 and TRBJ2-5; unclear D gene. The CDR3 end lies 3 residues beyond the end of the read and is filled in from the germline J gene. Between the trimmed V and J ends, which lost 6 bases and 3 bases, there was a span of 11 bases. Germline values: CDR1 SGHAT, CDR2 FQNNGV. The CDR3 consists of 13 residues.

As to this clone: Sequencing ends 3 residues short of the CDR3 end; the germline J gene provides the rest. This sequence joins TRBV7-8 and TRBJ2-7; 9 positions agree with TRBD1. In germline, CDR1 is SGHVS, CDR2 FQNEAQ. V shed 0 bases, J shed 6 bases, and the junction held 6 bases outside the gene matches. The CDR3 spans 15 residues. CDR3 bases read: TGTGCCAGCAGCTTAGCGACAGGGGGGGAAGGCGAG. Its translation is CASSLATGGEGE. The CDR3 in its entirety is CASSLATGGEGEQYF. Complete variable domain (other parts from reference TRBV7-8 and TRBJ2-7): GAGVSQSPRYKVAKRGQDVALRCDPISGHVSLFWYQQALGQGPEFLTYFQNEAQLDKSGLPSDRFFAERPEGSVSTLKIQRTQQEDSAVYLCASSLATGGEGEQYFGPGTRLTVT.

Partial CDR3 DNA: TGCAGTGCCAATGGGGACAGGGGGAAAGATACG. Its protein product is CSANGDRGKDT. The full CDR3 sequence reads CSANGDRGKDTQYF. The J gene is TRBJ2-3, the V gene TRBV20-1, with 11 bases lining up with TRBD1. The read halts 3 residues ahead of the CDR3 end, with the missing end drawn from the germline J gene. The ends lost 6 bases at V and 5 bases at J; junction bases unmatched: 7. The germline V gene encodes CDR1 DFQATT and CDR2 SNEGSKA (reference sequence). The CDR3 is 14 residues long.

Turning to this clone: The CDR3 extends 3 residues past the end of the read, so its final part is completed from the germline J gene. The rearrangement uses TRBV5-4 and TRBJ2-5, with 11 bases matching TRBD2. CDR3 length equals 15 residues. The germline V gene has CDR1 SGHNT and CDR2 YYREEE (reference sequence). J was trimmed by 2 bases and V by 4 bases; bases with no gene match: 4. Incomplete CDR3 DNA: TGTGCCAGCAGCCTCGGGACTAGCGGACAAGAGACC. This sequence encodes CASSLGTSGQET. The whole CDR3 protein is CASSLGTSGQETQYF.

Concerning this clone itself: The read ends 3 residues early relative to the CDR3; the germline J gene fills the gap. The chain links TRBV20-1 to TRBJ2-7, with 7 bases that match TRBD1. J lost 5 bases, V lost 0 bases, and 7 bases had no gene match. The CDR3 consists of 14 residues. In germline, CDR1 is DFQATT, CDR2 SNEGSKA (reference sequence). The covered CDR3 bases are TGCAGTGCTAGAGAACCTTTGACAGGGAACGAG. Its protein product is CSAREPLTGNE. The whole CDR3 is CSAREPLTGNEQYF.